The entry below gives a single T cell receptor beta chain sequence along with its context. Additional DNA sequences in this sample encode the identical CDR3. These data come from a study of OX40 agonist ivuxolimab in advanced cancers. The table came from immunoSEQ multiplex PCR; TCRdb's copy has only in-frame clones and leaves some out. The sample gives about 58,000 clones, 82% of which show up once; almost 1.5% is in the top ten. Germline values: CDR1 LNHDA, CDR2 SQIVND (reference sequence). This CDR3 is built from 15 residues. Deletions cut 5 bases from V and 4 bases from J, with 17 bases between. The receptor was isolated from an adult with an advanced solid tumor such as melanoma, head and neck, liver or kidney cancer. The specimen was CD4+ or CD8+ T cells sorted from blood, collected in a trial of the OX40 agonist ivuxolimab. The rearrangement joins TRBV19 to TRBJ2-5, with D possibly matching TRBD1 (5 bases). Here the CDR3 DNA reads TGTGCCAGTAGTTCGGAAGGCAGGGCCCGAGAGACCCAGTACTTC. This translates into CASSSEGRARETQYF. Combining the CDR3 with reference TRBV19 and TRBJ2-5 gives the whole variable domain DGGITQSPKYLFRKEGQNVTLSCEQNLNHDAMYWYRQDPGQGLRLIYYSQIVNDFQKGDIAEGYSVSREKKESFPLTVTSAQKNPTAFYLCASSSEGRARETQYFGPGTRLLVL.